This passage covers 24 T cell receptor beta chains from one sample sequenced in a study of Ad26.COV2.S vaccination and SARS-CoV-2 variants (dated by TCRdb to the early 2020s). The library relied on the immunoSEQ multiplex PCR assay. Here the immuneACCESS table is served through TCRdb, limited to in-frame sequences with V and J called. Missing clones are a known gap in these copies; in checked studies unresolved V genes cover under half, and the rest lacks a known reason. The sample table holds hundreds of thousands of clones, of which 92% were seen once. The ten largest clones add up to 1.5% to 2% of the sample. The sample's treatment or condition, from its label and the paper: roughly 19 received Ad26.COV2.S at low or high dose, single or two shots; 5 received placebo; per-sample allocation not given. For vaccine and placebo recipients, the sequenced repertoires came from samples collected on day 63 after the first injection.

The sequencing here drew on peripheral blood, taken in a trial of Ad26.COV2.S vaccine versus placebo. These receptors were collected from a person between 18 and 59 years old who received the Ad26.COV2.S COVID-19 vaccine or a placebo.

The rearrangement joins TRBV19 to TRBJ2-7, with D possibly TRBD1 on 7 matching bases. There are 14 residues in the CDR3. Trimming took 3 bases from V and 3 from J, leaving 12 bases between them. The V gene's germline CDR1 is LNHDA and CDR2 SQIVND (reference sequence). CDR3 nucleotides: TGTGCCAGTAGTATGGCGGGACAGAGCTACGAGCAGTACTTC. Encoded protein: CASSMAGQSYEQYF.

The rearrangement uses TRBV27 and TRBJ2-1, with 8 bases lining up with TRBD2. Germline V CDR1 and CDR2: MNHEY, SMNVEV (reference sequence). The CDR3 runs 16 residues. The V segment lost 5 bases and the J segment 0 bases; nucleotides outside the gene matches: 6. This chain's CDR3 is CASSPDGTSSYNEQFF. CDR3 coding DNA: TGTGCCAGCAGTCCGGACGGGACTAGCTCCTACAATGAGCAGTTCTTC.

The chain has TRBV7-9 and TRBJ2-2; D remains ambiguous. The CDR3 totals 16 residues. Germline CDR1 SEHNR, CDR2 FQNEAQ (reference sequence). Trimming pared 5 bases from V and 4 bases from J, leaving 17 bases between. CDR3 DNA sequence: TGTGCCAGCAGCCATCAAGCCTCTCGCGGCACCGGGGAGCTGTTTTTT. This encodes CASSHQASRGTGELFF.

The rearrangement links TRBV5-1 to TRBJ2-1; possibly TRBD2 for D (6 bases). Trimming pared 4 bases from V and 1 base from J, leaving 15 bases between. Germline CDR1 reads SGHRS; CDR2 reads YFSETQ. The CDR3 loop spans 16 amino acids. As DNA, the CDR3 is TGCGCCAGCAGCCTTCATTTACGGGGGTCCTACAATGAGCAGTTCTTC. It specifies CASSLHLRGSYNEQFF.

Notes on this clone: With a much larger clone just one base away, this may be a read error. The chain links TRBV19 to TRBJ1-1, with D unclear. The CDR3 covers 10 residues. Germline CDR1 reads LNHDA; CDR2 reads SQIVND (reference sequence). V lost 6 bases, J lost 3 bases, and 2 bases lay in between. The CDR3 sequence: CASRDTEAFF. CDR3 DNA: TGTGCCAGTAGGGACACTGAAGCTTTCTTT.

The chain joins TRBV18 to TRBJ1-1; D remains unclear. CDR1 and CDR2 (germline): KGHSH, LQKENI. V was clipped by 1 base and J by 0 bases, with 12 bases between them. The CDR3 covers 16 residues. CDR3: CASSPRPVPLNTEAFF. CDR3 in DNA: TGTGCCAGCTCACCACGGCCAGTCCCATTGAACACTGAAGCTTTCTTT.

The gene calls are TRBV15 and TRBJ2-7, with D possibly being TRBD2 (6 bases). The CDR3 sequence is 16 residues long. V dropped 1 base and J dropped 2 bases, with 15 bases sitting between them. CDR1 and CDR2 from the germline V gene are LNHNV and YYDKDF (reference sequence). In DNA form, the CDR3 reads TGTGCCACCAGCAGAGCTGGAGGGCCGAAAACCTACGAGCAGTACTTC. It is translated as CATSRAGGPKTYEQYF.

V is TRBV4-1 and J is TRBJ2-3; 9 bases match TRBD2. The CDR3 totals 17 residues. Germline lookup yields CDR1 MGHRA and CDR2 YSYEKL. J lost 4 bases, V lost 1 base, and 9 bases had no gene match. The CDR3 coding sequence is TGCGCCAGCAGCCAAGGCCCTTCGGGACTAGCTTCAGATACGCAGTATTTT. It translates to CASSQGPSGLASDTQYF.

V usage is TRBV3-1 (or the pseudogene TRBV3-2) and J usage is TRBJ2-7; 8 nucleotides agree with TRBD2. The CDR3 is 14 residues long. CDR1 is LGHDT, CDR2 YNNKEL, per germline (reference sequence). Unmatched junction bases numbered 4, after V lost 4 bases and J lost 2 bases. The CDR3 spells CASSRRGVPYEQYF. The CDR3 coding sequence is TGTGCCAGCAGCCGGCGGGGGGTACCCTACGAGCAGTACTTC.

The count of this clone is one. The chain employs TRBV12-3 or TRBV12-4 and TRBJ2-5; the D is unclear. The CDR3 is 13 amino acids. V was shortened by 2 bases and J by 4 bases, with 8 bases between the two germline ends. CDR3 in amino acids: CASSLPPSETQYF. The DNA of the CDR3 is TGTGCCAGCAGTTTACCCCCCTCAGAGACCCAGTACTTC.

The genes are TRBV15 and TRBJ2-7, with D possibly matching TRBD1 (5 bases). The CDR3 totals 15 residues. CDR1 LNHNV and CDR2 YYDKDF come from the germline V gene (reference sequence). The V gene lost 1 base and the J gene lost 0 bases, with 10 bases spanning the gap. CDR3 sequence (DNA): TGTGCCACCAGCAGAGTGGACATAGGCTCCTACGAGCAGTACTTC. It encodes CATSRVDIGSYEQYF.

V is TRBV30 and J is TRBJ1-2; maybe TRBD1 (5 bases). The germline gives CDR1 GTSNPN, CDR2 SVGIG (reference sequence). With 2 bases removed from V and 6 bases from J, the gap between germline ends came to 16 bases. The CDR3 is 14 amino acids. The CDR3 here is CAWSSQGVQDGYTF. The CDR3 DNA is TGTGCCTGGAGTTCCCAGGGAGTTCAGGATGGCTACACCTTC.

The J gene is TRBJ2-1, the V gene TRBV9, with D unresolved. The germline gives CDR1 SGDLS, CDR2 YYNGEE. The CDR3 loop spans 18 amino acids. V dropped 4 bases and J dropped 1 base, with 21 bases sitting between them. The CDR3 protein is CASSPLGLLTESYNEQFF. Written as DNA, the CDR3 is TGTGCCAGCAGCCCCCTGGGATTGTTAACAGAGTCCTACAATGAGCAGTTCTTC. Using reference TRBV9 and TRBJ2-1 for the parts outside the CDR3, the full variable domain is DSGVTQTPKHLITATGQRVTLRCSPRSGDLSVYWYQQSLDQGLQFLIQYYNGEERAKGNILERFSAQQFPDLHSELNLSSLELGDSALYFCASSPLGLLTESYNEQFFGPGTRLTVL.

V and J are TRBV27 and TRBJ2-5, with 14 bases that match TRBD2. This CDR3 has 14 amino acids. Germline CDR1 is MNHEY and CDR2 is SMNVEV (reference sequence). The ends lost 5 bases at V and 7 bases at J; junction bases unmatched: 3. Written as DNA, the CDR3 is TGTGCCAGCAGTAAGACTAGCGGGGGGGTGACCCAGTACTTC. Residues: CASSKTSGGVTQYF.

As for this clone: A junction boundary mismatches the germline segment, possibly from a read error. The chain combines TRBV28 with TRBJ1-4; TRBD1 might be the D (5 bases). The CDR3 extends over 11 amino acids. Germline V gives CDR1 MDHEN, CDR2 SYDVKM. The CDR3: CASSTTGDHTF. The CDR3 DNA follows: TGTGCCAGCAGTACGACTGGGGACCACACTTTT.

V gene TRBV20-1 combines with J gene TRBJ2-1; 10 bases map to TRBD1. V lost 3 bases and J lost 5; bases outside the gene matches: 4. Germline values: CDR1 DFQATT, CDR2 SNEGSKA (reference sequence). The CDR3 loop spans 14 amino acids. The CDR3 sequence is CSASRTGGHNEQFF. In nucleotides, the CDR3 is TGCAGTGCTAGTAGGACAGGGGGGCACAATGAGCAGTTCTTC.

The CDR3 is CASSLGILAGGPKGTDTQYF. For the CDR3, the DNA is TGTGCCAGCAGCTTAGGGATACTAGCGGGGGGGCCCAAGGGCACAGATACGCAGTATTTT. V and J are TRBV7-6 and TRBJ2-3, with 13 bases fitting TRBD2. The CDR3 contains 20 residues. Trimming cost V 1 base and J 1 base; bases outside gene matches: 11. The germline gives CDR1 SGHVS, CDR2 FNYEAQ. Variable domain in full (rest from reference TRBV7-6 and TRBJ2-3): GAGVSQSPRYKVTKRGQDVALRCDPISGHVSLYWYRQALGQGPEFLTYFNYEAQQDKSGLPNDRFSAERPEGSISTLTIQRTEQRDSAMYRCASSLGILAGGPKGTDTQYFGPGTRLTVL.

In DNA, the CDR3 is TGTGCCAGCAGTCCGAGGGTGGGGACAGCCGATGAGCAGTTCTTC. It encodes CASSPRVGTADEQFF. The chain uses TRBV6-2 or TRBV6-3 and TRBJ2-1; TRBD1 aligns across 7 bases. With 5 bases clipped from V and 8 bases from J, the junction kept 12 bases outside the gene matches. This CDR3 spans 15 amino acids. The germline gives CDR1 MNHEY, CDR2 SVGEGT.

V is TRBV5-5 and J is TRBJ1-2; D gene ambiguous. Germline V gives CDR1 SGHKS, CDR2 YYEKEE (reference sequence). V was trimmed by 0 bases and J by 4 bases, leaving 13 bases between them. This CDR3 region has 15 residues. The CDR3: CASSLAYGVTYGYTF. The CDR3 bases are TGTGCCAGCAGCTTGGCCTACGGAGTAACCTATGGCTACACCTTC.

This chain links TRBV19 with TRBJ1-2; 10 bases line up with TRBD1. The CDR3 is 15 residues long. The junction had 6 bases not matched to a gene; V was cut back by 0 bases and J by 8 bases. Germline V gene lookup returns CDR1 LNHDA and CDR2 SQIVND (reference sequence). CDR3 amino acids: CASSIDLGTGVGYTF. CDR3 bases: TGTGCCAGTAGTATAGATCTCGGGACAGGGGTCGGCTACACCTTC.

The chain is built from TRBV14 and TRBJ2-3; D not certain. CDR3 length: 15 residues. Germline V gives CDR1 SGHDN, CDR2 FVKESK. V lost 2 bases to trimming and J lost 0 bases, with 9 bases between them. The CDR3 loop reads CASSQWITSTDTQYF. Here the CDR3 DNA reads TGTGCCAGCAGCCAATGGATTACTAGCACAGATACGCAGTATTTT.

This clone was found a few times. The chain carries TRBV10-1 and TRBJ1-5; 7 bases line up with TRBD1. Germline V lookup: CDR1 WNHNN, CDR2 SYGVQD (reference sequence). This CDR3 has 14 residues. Losses at the gene ends were 10 bases for V and 4 bases for J; bases not matched to a gene: 10. The CDR3 reads CAINGQEDNQPQHF. Here the CDR3 DNA reads TGCGCCATCAACGGACAGGAGGATAATCAGCCCCAGCATTTT.

The CDR3 nucleotides read TGTGCCAGTAGTCCCTTGGCCACCAATCTTGGAAACACCATATATTTT. This gives the protein CASSPLATNLGNTIYF. The chain recombines TRBV19 with TRBJ1-3; D remains ambiguous. This CDR3 region has 16 residues. Germline loops: CDR1 LNHDA, CDR2 SQIVND (reference sequence). Trimming took 5 bases from V and 3 from J, leaving 17 bases between them.

V gene TRBV30 combines with J gene TRBJ2-1, with a weak D call TRBD2 (7 bases). In germline, CDR1 is GTSNPN, CDR2 SVGIG (reference sequence). V was shortened by 4 bases and J by 6 bases, with 16 bases between the two germline ends. The CDR3 totals 14 residues. CDR3 DNA: TGTGCCTGGACCATAGGGGGGGCCGCCAATGAGCAGTTCTTC. Translated, it gives CAWTIGGAANEQFF.